The 17 T cell receptor beta chains below come from one sample, sequenced in a study of T cells in Graves' hyperthyroidism and ophthalmopathy. Amplified TCR beta CDR3 regions came from RNA transcripts. HTBI primers were employed in a first-round RT-PCR of the TCR CDR3. TCRdb ran MiXCR on the multiplex PCR reads and lists one entry per CDR3 protein. The sample holds hundreds of thousands of distinct CDR3 sequences; around 15% are singletons and the top ten take 3.5% to 4%. The sample was blood. All receptors derive from a woman in her 30s with Graves' hyperthyroidism.

This clonotype showed up just a few times. The rearrangement uses TRBV4-1 and TRBJ2-5, with 7 nucleotides matching TRBD2. The CDR3 contains 18 residues. The germline V gene has CDR1 MGHRA and CDR2 YSYEKL. With 1 base clipped from V and 6 bases from J, the junction kept 17 bases outside the gene matches. DNA of the CDR3: TGCGCCAGCAGCCAAGGCCAAGTGCCGAGCGGGGATGGGAAGACCCAGTACTTC. Protein sequence: CASSQGQVPSGDGKTQYF.

This clonotype appeared a few times. This chain links TRBV14 with TRBJ2-7; D gene uncertain. This CDR3 is built from 17 residues. CDR1 and CDR2 (germline): SGHDN, FVKESK. Trimming pared 0 bases from V and 4 bases from J, leaving 19 bases between. CDR3 DNA sequence: TGTGCCAGCAGCCAAGAAATGAGTTTAAGGTTCGGATACGAGCAGTACTTC. Protein product: CASSQEMSLRFGYEQYF.

This clonotype showed up many times. The V and J genes are TRBV28 and TRBJ1-6; 7 bases align to TRBD1. The CDR3 extends over 14 amino acids. The junction had 5 bases not matched to a gene; V was cut back by 7 bases and J by 5 bases. Germline V gives CDR1 MDHEN, CDR2 SYDVKM. In nucleotides, the CDR3 is TGTGCCAGCACCGGAGGGGGCAATAATTCACCCCTCCACTTT. Translated, it gives CASTGGGNNSPLHF.

This clonotype was counted at least ten times. The chain couples TRBV30 to TRBJ2-5; 7 bases are a match to TRBD1. V was pared by 0 bases and J by 3 bases, with 7 bases of the junction left unmatched. The germline V gene encodes CDR1 GTSNPN and CDR2 SVGIG (reference sequence). CDR3 size: 15 residues. The CDR3 region is CAWSVKGAVEETQYF. CDR3 coding DNA: TGTGCCTGGAGTGTAAAGGGGGCCGTAGAAGAGACCCAGTACTTC.

In its sample, this clonotype was seen many times. The V and J genes are TRBV11-3 and TRBJ2-1; TRBD2 is a possible D gene (6 bases). V lost 8 bases, J lost 9 bases, and 14 bases lay in between. The CDR3 sequence is 12 residues long. In germline, CDR1 is SGHNT, CDR2 YENEEA. The CDR3 spells CASGRDEGEQFF. The CDR3, as DNA: TGTGCCAGCGGGCGGGATGAGGGTGAGCAGTTCTTC.

Many counts were recorded for this clonotype. The chain joins TRBV27 to TRBJ1-5; D is possibly TRBD1 (6 bases). The CDR3 has 13 residues. Trimming removed 7 bases from V and 6 bases from J, with 13 bases in between. CDR1 MNHEY and CDR2 SMNVEV come from the germline V gene (reference sequence). The CDR3: CASTGGLGQPQHF. In DNA form, the CDR3 reads TGTGCCAGCACCGGGGGGCTAGGTCAGCCCCAGCATTTT.

This clonotype was counted at least ten times. The V gene is TRBV5-1, the J gene TRBJ1-3, with D unclear. Germline V lookup: CDR1 SGHRS, CDR2 YFSETQ. V was clipped by 1 base and J by 4 bases, with 12 bases between them. The CDR3 has 15 amino acids. CDR3 bases: TGCGCCAGCAGCTTGCCAGACTCGGCCGGAAACACCATATATTTT. This encodes CASSLPDSAGNTIYF.

The rearrangement joins TRBV5-1 to TRBJ2-2; D gene uncertain. The germline V gene encodes CDR1 SGHRS and CDR2 YFSETQ. The CDR3 loop spans 15 amino acids. Trimming took 0 bases from V and 1 from J, leaving 7 bases between them. The CDR3 reads CASSLAWQNTGELFF. The CDR3 coding sequence is TGCGCCAGCAGCTTGGCCTGGCAGAACACCGGGGAGCTGTTTTTT.

This sequence joins TRBV7-9 and TRBJ2-5, with a tentative D call TRBD1 (8 bases). CDR3 size: 17 residues. V was trimmed by 2 bases and J by 3 bases, leaving 19 bases between them. Per germline, CDR1 SEHNR and CDR2 FQNEAQ (reference sequence). The CDR3 coding sequence is TGTGCCAGCAGCTTACTGCGAGGACAGGGACTAAAAGAGACCCAGTACTTC. Amino acids: CASSLLRGQGLKETQYF.

V usage is TRBV7-6 and J usage is TRBJ2-7; D may be TRBD1 or TRBD2 (5 bases each). The germline V gene encodes CDR1 SGHVS and CDR2 FNYEAQ. CDR3 length: 15 amino acids. Trimming stripped 2 bases from V and 2 bases from J, with 13 bases between. The CDR3 bases are TGTGCCAGCAGCTTAACGGAGGACACACCCTACGAGCAGTACTTC. This codes for CASSLTEDTPYEQYF. The whole variable domain, filled in from reference TRBV7-6 and TRBJ2-7, reads GAGVSQSPRYKVTKRGQDVALRCDPISGHVSLYWYRQALGQGPEFLTYFNYEAQQDKSGLPNDRFSAERPEGSISTLTIQRTEQRDSAMYRCASSLTEDTPYEQYFGPGTRLTVT.

This clonotype has ten or more counts. The chain combines TRBV6-2 or TRBV6-3 with TRBJ1-1, with TRBD1 as a possible D gene (5 bases). Trimming pared 3 bases from V and 4 bases from J, leaving 9 bases between. The germline gives CDR1 MNHEY, CDR2 SVGEGT. The CDR3 loop spans 13 amino acids. The CDR3 sequence is CASSYAGGTEAFF. The CDR3 DNA reads as TGTGCCAGCAGTTATGCGGGGGGCACTGAAGCTTTCTTT.

In this sample, this clonotype turned up many times. This chain connects TRBV28 to TRBJ1-1; 9 bases match TRBD1. Germline lookup yields CDR1 MDHEN and CDR2 SYDVKM. With 3 bases clipped from V and 0 bases from J, the junction kept 2 bases outside the gene matches. The CDR3 length is 15 residues. The CDR3 sequence: CASSFGQGMNTEAFF. The CDR3 DNA is TGTGCCAGCAGTTTTGGACAGGGGATGAACACTGAAGCTTTCTTT.

This clonotype has ten or more counts. This chain connects TRBV11-2 to TRBJ2-7; TRBD1 might be the D (5 bases). In germline, CDR1 is SGHAT, CDR2 FQNNGV. The CDR3 is 15 amino acids. V was pared by 1 base and J by 0 bases, with 10 bases between. CDR3 residues: CASSLGWGSSYEQYF. CDR3 nucleotides: TGTGCCAGCAGCTTAGGGTGGGGCAGCTCCTACGAGCAGTACTTC.

Ten or more counts support this clonotype. This chain links TRBV11-2 with TRBJ1-1, with D perhaps TRBD1 (6 bases). The V gene's germline CDR1 is SGHAT and CDR2 FQNNGV. V was cut by 1 base and J by 0 bases, with 21 bases left in between. The CDR3 consists of 19 residues. The CDR3 nucleotides read TGTGCCAGCAGCTTAGTGTCCCTCCGGGGCAGGGGCTTGAACACTGAAGCTTTCTTT. Its protein is CASSLVSLRGRGLNTEAFF.

This clonotype appeared a few times. The CDR3 bases are TGTGCCACCATGCCCAGCTTGAACACTGAAGCTTTCTTT. Residues: CATMPSLNTEAFF. V is TRBV19 and J is TRBJ1-1; D not certain. CDR1 is LNHDA and CDR2 is SQIVND in the germline V gene (reference sequence). V lost 10 bases to trimming and J lost 0 bases, with 12 bases between them. This CDR3 spans 13 amino acids.

This clonotype has ten or more counts. This chain connects TRBV3-1 to TRBJ2-7; 13 nucleotides line up with TRBD2. Germline lookup yields CDR1 LGHDT and CDR2 YNNKEL (reference sequence). The V and J ends lost 4 bases and 7 bases, in that order; junction bases with no gene match: 7. The CDR3 has 15 residues. The CDR3 DNA follows: TGTGCCAGCAGCCCTCGGACTAGCGGGAGAACAGAGCAGTACTTC. It specifies CASSPRTSGRTEQYF.

This clonotype was counted at least ten times. The rearrangement uses TRBV11-3 and TRBJ2-1; D is perhaps TRBD2 (5 bases). CDR3 length: 14 residues. Germline V gives CDR1 SGHNT, CDR2 YENEEA. Deletions cut 5 bases from V and 3 bases from J, with 11 bases between. CDR3 protein: CASSATGDYNEQFF. The DNA of the CDR3 is TGTGCCAGCAGCGCAACCGGGGACTACAATGAGCAGTTCTTC.